Sequencing of this T cell receptor (beta chain) was carried out in a study of CXCR3-negative and CXCR3-positive naive CD8 T cells. Study observations and caveats: Both naive subsets had comparably high diversity; memory CD8+ cells much lower. Higher TRB CDR3 hydrophobicity marked CXCR3-positive naive cells relative to CXCR3-negative naive cells. After cryopreservation, expression of CXCR3 was partially reduced, and most assays were run with fresh PBMCs.

Through 5' RACE with UMI labels, the TRB cDNA libraries were prepared. TCRdb reworked the 5' RACE reads into one entry per CDR3 protein, no DNA. Reported are approximately 96,000 distinct CDR3 sequences; the ten largest clones contain 0.85% to 1.4%. Concerning this clonotype itself: The target antigen is unknown.

The TCR sequence derives from a human donor in good health. Some clones in this sample may be carry-over from other donors' samples. The sample comprised naive CXCR3+ CD8+ T cells from blood. Subset of the sample: CD45RO-CCR7+CD27+CD95- naive CD8+ T cells expressing CXCR3 (TNR3+).

CDR3: CATRSESGPHNEQFF. This chain connects TRBV15 to TRBJ2-1; the D call of TRBD1 rests on TCRdb alone, since no DNA is present to check it. The germline V gene has CDR1 LNHNV and CDR2 YYDKDF (reference sequence). The CDR3 totals 15 residues.